This T cell receptor (beta chain) was identified during a study of OX40 agonist ivuxolimab in advanced cancers. On the study more broadly: Patients received the agonistic anti-OX40 (CD134) antibody ivuxolimab.

Systemic immunosuppression or autoimmune disease history was grounds to exclude patients. The CDR3 has 15 residues. The V gene's germline CDR1 is MNHEY and CDR2 SMNVEV (reference sequence). Trimming took off 6 bases at V and 3 bases at J, with 14 bases between the two ends. Study-level findings and limits: Dose levels from 0.1 to 3.0 mg/kg saw CD4+ and CD8+ blood T cells expand clonally by week 6. Certain nonresponding patients likewise had low normalized T-cell clonal expansion.

Using immunoSEQ multiplex PCR, the repertoire was profiled, and TCRdb retains in-frame clones only, with some absent. The repertoire holds under 80,000 clones, with approximately 78% as singletons. On this clone: Its antigen is not identified.

V gene TRBV27 combines with J gene TRBJ1-4; D is uncertain. The sample in question was CD4+ or CD8+ T cells sorted from blood, obtained in a trial of the OX40 agonist ivuxolimab. The clonotype comes from an adult with an advanced solid tumor such as melanoma, head and neck, liver or kidney cancer. The CDR3 sequence is CASSRYYPSNEKLFF. In nucleotides, the CDR3 is TGTGCCAGCAGCCGCTATTACCCCTCTAATGAAAAACTGTTTTTT.